Shown below are 28 T cell receptor beta chains from a single sample sequenced in a study of chemoradiotherapy in HPV16-positive cancers. Sequencing used immunoSEQ multiplex PCR; TCRdb keeps in-frame clones, though not all of them. The sample has tens of thousands of clones, 70% to 90% seen once; the top ten hold under 5.5%. The source was blood, collected from a patient who underwent chemoradiotherapy. The receptors stem from a human donor with HPV-associated anogenital cancer.

The chain carries TRBV30 and TRBJ1-6, with 9 bases that match TRBD1. Looked up from germline, CDR1 is GTSNPN and CDR2 is SVGIG (reference sequence). Losses at the gene ends were 3 bases for V and 0 bases for J; bases not matched to a gene: 9. The CDR3 is 18 residues long. Written as DNA, the CDR3 is TGTGCCTGGAGGCCGGGACAGGGAATCCTCTCCTATAATTCACCCCTCCACTTT. This encodes CAWRPGQGILSYNSPLHF. The full variable domain, completed using reference TRBV30 and TRBJ1-6, is SQTIHQWPATLVQPVGSPLSLECTVEGTSNPNLYWYRQAAGRGLQLLFYSVGIGQISSEVPQNLSASRPQDRQFILSSKKLLLSDSGFYLCAWRPGQGILSYNSPLHFGNGTRLTVT.

The chain carries TRBV4-1 and TRBJ1-1; possibly TRBD1 for D (5 bases). The CDR3 runs 16 residues. V gave up 3 bases and J gave up 0 bases, with 14 bases separating them. Germline values: CDR1 MGHRA, CDR2 YSYEKL. The CDR3, as DNA: TGCGCCAGCAGCCATGGGGGAGCCCGTTTGAACACTGAAGCTTTCTTT. This gives the protein CASSHGGARLNTEAFF.

The V gene is TRBV5-4, the J gene TRBJ1-4; 7 bases align to TRBD1. CDR1 and CDR2 (germline): SGHNT, YYREEE (reference sequence). The CDR3 covers 15 residues. V lost 1 base, J lost 4 bases, and 4 bases stayed unmatched. In DNA, the CDR3 is TGTGCCAGCAGCTTGACGGGACAGAGTAATGAAAAACTGTTTTTT. It yields the protein CASSLTGQSNEKLFF.

In its sample, this clone was seen once. This rearrangement joins TRBV7-9 to TRBJ2-7; 12 nucleotides align to TRBD2. From germline, CDR1 is SEHNR and CDR2 FQNEAQ (reference sequence). With V trimmed by 4 bases and J by 4 bases, 2 bases remained unmatched. The CDR3 covers 14 residues. CDR3: CASSSSGRAYEQYF. CDR3 in DNA: TGTGCCAGCAGCTCTAGCGGGAGGGCGTACGAGCAGTACTTC.

J is TRBJ1-4 and V is TRBV7-9, with D unclear. In germline, CDR1 is SEHNR, CDR2 FQNEAQ (reference sequence). The V end was cut by 1 base, the J end by 8 bases, with 14 bases between. CDR3 length equals 15 residues. Here the CDR3 reads CASSLVLDGGEKLFF. CDR3 in DNA: TGTGCCAGCAGCTTAGTATTGGACGGCGGGGAAAAACTGTTTTTT.

In nucleotides, the CDR3 is TGCGCCAGCAGCCAACCCCTTAGCGGTGCCAAAAACATTCAGTACTTC. It translates to CASSQPLSGAKNIQYF. The chain uses TRBV4-1 and TRBJ2-4, with D perhaps matching TRBD2 (6 bases). The V gene's germline CDR1 is MGHRA and CDR2 YSYEKL. V lost 2 bases, J lost 1 base, and 12 bases lay in between. The CDR3 is made up of 16 amino acids.

The chain is built from TRBV4-1 and TRBJ2-7, with 8 bases identical to TRBD1. CDR1 is MGHRA, CDR2 YSYEKL, per germline. V gave up 2 bases and J gave up 4 bases; unmatched junction bases: 10. The CDR3 is 16 residues long. CDR3 nucleotide sequence: TGCGCCAGCAGCCAATACGACAGGGGCGGATGGTACGAGCAGTACTTC. Protein product: CASSQYDRGGWYEQYF.

The rearrangement uses TRBV30 and TRBJ2-3, with 9 bases aligning to TRBD2. There are 16 residues in the CDR3. After removal of 5 bases from V and 6 bases from J, the junction contained 15 bases not matched to a gene. CDR1 and CDR2 (germline): GTSNPN, SVGIG (reference sequence). The CDR3 DNA sequence: TGTGCCTGGCAGACCCTGAAGGCGGGAGGGCTGGATACGCAGTATTTT. Protein product: CAWQTLKAGGLDTQYF.

The genes are TRBV30 and TRBJ1-1; D gene ambiguous. The CDR3 sequence is 14 residues long. V lost 2 bases and J lost 4, with 14 bases in between. Looked up from germline, CDR1 is GTSNPN and CDR2 is SVGIG (reference sequence). CDR3 DNA sequence: TGTGCCTGGAGTCCAGAGCCCCTGGGCACTGAAGCTTTCTTT. The encoded protein is CAWSPEPLGTEAFF.

The CDR3 sequence: CASSIRLAGGLDNEQFF. CDR3 nucleotides: TGTGCCAGTAGTATAAGGCTAGCGGGAGGGCTTGATAATGAGCAGTTCTTC. The chain carries TRBV19 and TRBJ2-1; the match to TRBD2 covers 12 bases. Germline V gene sequence: CDR1 LNHDA, CDR2 SQIVND (reference sequence). Losses at the gene ends were 2 bases for V and 7 bases for J; bases not matched to a gene: 9. This CDR3 region has 17 residues.

The chain joins TRBV15 to TRBJ1-1; TRBD1 matches at 9 bases. The CDR3 is 15 residues long. Per the germline V gene, CDR1 is LNHNV and CDR2 is YYDKDF (reference sequence). J lost 6 bases, V lost 0 bases, and 5 bases had no gene match. The CDR3 reads CATSRDTGGASEAFF. The CDR3, as DNA: TGTGCCACCAGCAGAGATACAGGGGGCGCGTCTGAAGCTTTCTTT.

The chain couples TRBV27 to TRBJ1-2, with TRBD1 as a possible D gene (6 bases). The V gene's germline CDR1 is MNHEY and CDR2 SMNVEV (reference sequence). Trimming removed 5 bases from V and 8 bases from J, with 12 bases in between. This CDR3 is 12 amino acids long. In nucleotides, the CDR3 is TGTGCCAGCAGTACACAGGGTCGGGGCTACACCTTC. Its translation: CASSTQGRGYTF.

The chain joins TRBV30 to TRBJ1-6; no definite D call. The CDR3 length is 12 residues. V lost 3 bases to trimming and J lost 4 bases, with 4 bases between them. Germline lookup yields CDR1 GTSNPN and CDR2 SVGIG (reference sequence). The CDR3 protein is CAWRQYNSPLHF. CDR3 sequence (DNA): TGTGCCTGGAGGCAGTATAATTCACCCCTCCACTTT.

The chain couples TRBV7-2 to TRBJ2-1; no firm D call. Germline loops: CDR1 SGHTA, CDR2 FQGNSA. Trimming cost V 4 bases and J 10 bases, with 8 bases left between them. This CDR3 comprises 11 residues. The CDR3 DNA is TGTGCCAGCAGCTCTGCCCAGGAGCAGTTCTTC. Its translation is CASSSAQEQFF.

This chain uses TRBV19 with TRBJ1-2; D is unclear. The ends were cut back, 5 bases at V and 8 bases at J, with 9 bases in the middle. The length of the CDR3 is 11 residues. CDR1 is LNHDA, CDR2 SQIVND, per germline (reference sequence). CDR3 DNA: TGTGCCAGTAGTGTCGTGGAAGGCTACACCTTC. It encodes CASSVVEGYTF.

The chain couples TRBV7-9 to TRBJ1-1, with TRBD1 matching over 7 bases. Germline CDR1 is SEHNR and CDR2 is FQNEAQ (reference sequence). J lost 0 bases, V lost 3 bases, and 7 bases had no gene match. The CDR3 consists of 16 residues. Written as DNA, the CDR3 is TGTGCCAGCAGCTTTAGACAGGGCTTCCTGAACACTGAAGCTTTCTTT. Translation gives CASSFRQGFLNTEAFF.

In its sample, this clone was seen once. The rearrangement joins TRBV7-9 to TRBJ2-1, with TRBD1 identical over 12 bases. J gave up 6 bases and V 4 bases, and 4 bases lay outside the gene matches. CDR1 is SEHNR and CDR2 is FQNEAQ in the germline V gene (reference sequence). The CDR3 runs 15 residues. The CDR3 DNA follows: TGTGCCAGCAGCTCGGGACAGGGGGCCGTCAATGAGCAGTTCTTC. It translates to CASSSGQGAVNEQFF.

The chain combines TRBV18 with TRBJ1-1; 8 nucleotides align to TRBD1. Germline V CDR1 and CDR2: KGHSH, LQKENI. There are 17 residues in the CDR3. Unmatched junction bases numbered 11, after V lost 3 bases and J lost 2 bases. The CDR3 DNA reads as TGTGCCAGCTCACCGTCCGGTCTAACAGGGGGAAACACTGAAGCTTTCTTT. Translating gives CASSPSGLTGGNTEAFF.

The chain joins TRBV10-3 to TRBJ2-7, with a tentative D call TRBD1 (6 bases). This CDR3 contains 14 residues. Trimming shortened V by 7 bases and J by 3 bases, and 16 bases separated the two germline ends. Per germline, CDR1 ENHRY and CDR2 SYGVKD. CDR3 nucleotides: TGTGCCATCAATAACCGACAGGCAGACTACGAGCAGTACTTC. It is translated as CAINNRQADYEQYF.

This clone appeared a single time. This chain links TRBV5-1 with TRBJ2-7; TRBD1 is a possible D gene (6 bases). The V gene lost 5 bases and the J gene lost 2 bases, with 14 bases spanning the gap. The CDR3 is made up of 14 amino acids. Germline assignment: CDR1 SGHRS and CDR2 YFSETQ. The CDR3 DNA reads as TGCGCCAGCAGAACTCAACAGGGTCCCTACGAGCAGTACTTC. Protein sequence: CASRTQQGPYEQYF.

CDR3 sequence reads: CASSAYPGTTEQYF. DNA of the CDR3: TGTGCCAGCAGCGCATACCCCGGGACAACTGAGCAGTACTTC. J is TRBJ2-7 and V is TRBV2; possible D gene TRBD1, 6 bases. This CDR3 spans 14 amino acids. V lost 6 bases to trimming and J lost 7 bases, with 19 bases between them. From germline, CDR1 is SNHLY and CDR2 FYNNEI. Full variable domain (outside the CDR3, taken from reference TRBV2 and TRBJ2-7): EPEVTQTPSHQVTQMGQEVILRCVPISNHLYFYWYRQILGQKVEFLVSFYNNEISEKSEIFDDQFSVERPDGSNFTLKIRSTKLEDSAMYFCASSAYPGTTEQYFGPGTRLTVT.

The V and J genes are TRBV7-9 and TRBJ1-1; D gene unclear. This CDR3 spans 14 amino acids. Germline CDR1 SEHNR, CDR2 FQNEAQ (reference sequence). Trimming pared 1 base from V and 1 base from J, leaving 7 bases between. CDR3 in amino acids: CASSLELGNTEAFF. The CDR3 region has the DNA TGTGCCAGCAGCTTAGAGCTAGGGAACACTGAAGCTTTCTTT. Drawing the rest from reference TRBV7-9 and TRBJ1-1, the complete variable domain is DTGVSQNPRHKITKRGQNVTFRCDPISEHNRLYWYRQTLGQGPEFLTYFQNEAQLEKSRLLSDRFSAERPKGSFSTLEIQRTEQGDSAMYLCASSLELGNTEAFFGQGTRLTVV.

The chain is built from TRBV6-5 and TRBJ1-3; possible D gene TRBD1, 5 bases. Trimming cost V 0 bases and J 4 bases, with 13 bases left between them. CDR3 size: 16 residues. The V gene's germline CDR1 is MNHEY and CDR2 SVGAGI. CDR3 coding DNA: TGTGCCAGCAGTTACTCCCCGCCGGGGGGGGGAAACACCATATATTTT. This encodes CASSYSPPGGGNTIYF.

This clone has only a few counts. The rearrangement uses TRBV6-6 and TRBJ1-6; D remains ambiguous. The V end was cut by 2 bases, the J end by 5 bases, with 13 bases between. This CDR3 region has 16 residues. Germline lookup yields CDR1 MNHNY and CDR2 SVGAGI (reference sequence). In DNA, the CDR3 is TGTGCCAGCAGTTACATCTCGTGGAGTGATAATTCACCCCTCCACTTT. Protein product: CASSYISWSDNSPLHF.

This clone was picked up one time. The V gene is TRBV2, the J gene TRBJ2-7; D ambiguous. Trimming cost V 2 bases and J 3 bases, with 5 bases left between them. Germline V gives CDR1 SNHLY, CDR2 FYNNEI. The CDR3 is 12 residues long. In nucleotides, the CDR3 is TGTGCCAGCAGTGAATATATCTACGAGCAGTACTTC. Its translation is CASSEYIYEQYF.

J is TRBJ1-1 and V is TRBV4-1; D might be TRBD1 (5 bases). The CDR3 loop spans 14 amino acids. Germline lookup yields CDR1 MGHRA and CDR2 YSYEKL. Trimming took 1 base from V and 4 from J, leaving 10 bases between them. The chain's CDR3 is CASSQGNGGTEAFF. The DNA for the CDR3 is TGCGCCAGCAGCCAAGGAAACGGGGGCACTGAAGCTTTCTTT.

The gene calls are TRBV19 and TRBJ2-1; tentatively, D is TRBD2 (6 bases). The V end lost 1 base, the J end lost 7 bases, and 14 bases lay between the germline ends. This CDR3 has 15 residues. The germline V gene has CDR1 LNHDA and CDR2 SQIVND (reference sequence). CDR3 amino acids: CASSIGSDYGNEQFF. The CDR3 coding sequence is TGTGCCAGTAGTATAGGGTCGGACTATGGAAATGAGCAGTTCTTC.

The chain couples TRBV5-1 to TRBJ1-3; TRBD1 matches at 8 bases. The CDR3 runs 15 residues. V lost 4 bases and J lost 3; bases outside the gene matches: 6. Per the germline V gene, CDR1 is SGHRS and CDR2 is YFSETQ. The CDR3 protein is CASSAQGAHGNTIYF. CDR3 nucleotide sequence: TGCGCCAGCAGCGCGCAGGGGGCACATGGAAACACCATATATTTT.